This TCR beta chain was retrieved from a study of shared T cell receptors in the human thymus (dated by TCRdb to the early 2020s). A note on the overall study: The study examined how self-reactive, shared T-cell receptor alpha chains are generated in the human thymus.

CDR1 and CDR2 were assigned from the germline V gene as LGHNA and YNFKEQ. The CDR3, from cysteine to phenylalanine, totals 16 residues. Just the 48-base CDR3 DNA is kept, in frame starting at base 1. Trimming costs V 4 bases and J 0 bases, and their ends lie 13 bases apart. Concerning this clone itself: Its cognate antigen has yet to be identified. No much larger clone is present one base from it, and per-base qualities are unavailable.

Library construction relied on the immunoSEQ multiplex PCR assay. TCRdb obtained this table from immuneACCESS and retained in-frame rearrangements with V and J assigned. These tables miss some clones; where compared with another copy, unresolved V genes account for less than half of the shortfall, and the remainder is unexplained. Here the sample has 450,000 to 650,000 clones; around three quarters occur a single time. The top ten clonotypes cover more than 0.01% of the sample. The same specimen was also included in a second study, on human thymus T cells. As noted in the second study: Immunologically healthy infants undergoing open corrective cardiac surgery for congenital heart defects in Finland were used as donors. Thymus tissue was collected as surgical resects that were removed during corrective cardiac surgery. Biased V and J gene segment usage appeared to be present in both thymic and peripheral blood repertoires. According to the related research, thymic TCR repertoires were highly overlapping among unrelated individuals. The study described the TCR alpha and beta repertoires in fewer than 10 infant thymus samples and a few matching peripheral blood samples. The infant donors were about 6 to 244 days old, and the cohort included roughly six males and a couple of females. After being mechanically released from the tissue, thymocytes were kept at -70 degrees C in pellets of roughly 10-30 million cells. A QIAsymphony instrument was used to extract genomic DNA from the frozen cell pellets. The immunoSEQ multiplex PCR assay was used to amplify the TCRB and TCRAD loci from a standardized quantity of quality-controlled genomic DNA. The amplicons covered the V(D)J region and were long enough to include the CDR3 and to identify the V and J genes. The commercial immunoSEQ service was used to sequence amplicons on an Illumina platform. Primer bias and sequencing errors were corrected as previously described, and TCRAD and TCRB were defined on the basis of the IMGT database. Analysis of the repertoires was done with immunoSEQ Analyzer 3.0 and VDJTools and included basic statistics, V/J segment usage, diversity estimates, rarefaction and pairwise overlap. Chao1, ChaoE, Efron-Thisted, Shannon and inverse Simpson indices were used to estimate diversity, which was also estimated on datasets down-sampled to the smallest sample. Repertoire overlap used strict matching of CDR3 nucleotide sequence, V gene and J gene, with Jaccard-based multidimensional scaling clustering. On average, roughly 810,000 unique TCRB clonotypes were obtained from thymus samples, compared with about 84,000 from blood samples.

The chain uses TRBV4-2 and TRBJ2-1, and the D gene may be TRBD1, 6 bases matching. Sequenced input: thymocytes. This TCR was recovered from a boy in the first two years of life with a congenital heart defect. Donor details come from another sample of the same person, matched by shared clones. This receptor carries the CDR3 CASSPRMDSSYNEQFF. The DNA sequence is TGTGCCAGCAGCCCCCGTATGGACAGCTCCTACAATGAGCAGTTCTTC.